This is a list of T cell receptor beta chains from one sample in a study of T-cell reconstitution after alpha-beta-depleted transplantation in children. TCRdb passed the PCR reads through MiXCR, listing each CDR3 protein once. Here the sample spans 200,000 or so distinct CDR3 sequences, roughly 9.1% being singletons. Specimen: PBMCs, mostly from graft donor cells, collected 360 days after TCRalphabeta/CD19-depleted stem cell transplant. The receptors originated from a male patient aged 2 to 9 who had a stem cell transplant for acute myeloid leukemia, so the T cells may come from the graft donor. The CDR3 runs from the conserved cysteine through the conserved F or W. A D gene is named only where the DNA matches it firmly. The listing skips clone size in some rows; elsewhere it reads once, few, many or a size class.

>TRBJ2-3|many|NA|TRBV12-3/TRBV12-4
CASSLADTQYF
TGTGCCAGCAGTTTAGCAGATACGCAGTATTTT
>TRBJ2-1|NA|TRBD1|TRBV12-3/TRBV12-4
CASISQGVNEQFF
TGTGCCAGCATATCACAGGGGGTTAATGAGCAGTTCTTC
>TRBJ2-5|many|NA|TRBV6-1
CASSPRISRQDQETQYF
TGTGCCAGCAGCCCAAGGATCTCTCGACAGGACCAAGAGACCCAGTACTTC
>TRBJ1-5|few|NA|TRBV12-3/TRBV12-4
CASRAGPASNQPQHF
TGTGCCAGCAGAGCGGGGCCGGCAAGCAATCAGCCCCAGCATTTT
>TRBJ1-1|many|TRBD1|TRBV12-3/TRBV12-4
CATLTGDTEAFF
TGTGCCACCCTCACAGGGGACACTGAAGCTTTCTTT
>TRBJ2-7|many|NA|TRBV12-3/TRBV12-4
CASSLIAGTIKTTSRIVQYF
TGTGCCAGCAGTTTAATTGCAGGGACCATCAAAACAACCTCAAGGATTGTGCAGTACTTC
>TRBJ2-1|many|NA|TRBV6-2/TRBV6-3
CASSKGSQLRNEQFF
TGTGCCAGCAGTAAGGGATCCCAGTTGCGCAATGAGCAGTTCTTC
>TRBJ1-1|few|TRBD1|TRBV5-1
CASSWTGGTEAFF
TGCGCCAGCAGTTGGACAGGGGGCACTGAAGCTTTCTTT
>TRBJ2-5|few|NA|TRBV7-6
CASSLEGEKVETQYF
TGTGCCAGCAGCTTAGAAGGGGAGAAGGTAGAGACCCAGTACTTC
>TRBJ2-1|NA|TRBD2|TRBV9
CASSVGLGGYNEQFF
TGTGCCAGCAGCGTGGGACTAGGAGGTTACAATGAGCAGTTCTTC